This passage covers 30 T cell receptor beta chains from one sample sequenced in a study of post-analysis software for immune sequencing data. Findings and caveats of the study: Patients carried a few TRBV segments more frequently than controls did, and TRBV5-6, TRBV5-1 and TRBV20-1 were among them.

Tagging with unique molecular identifiers was a feature of the TCR beta cDNA libraries. MiXCR, applied by TCRdb to the PCR reads, yields one record per CDR3 protein. Among more than 450,000 distinct CDR3 sequences listed, 44% were seen once. No antigen has been identified for these receptors. The sequenced material came from blood. The receptors shown here come from a girl aged 10-17 years with multiple sclerosis.

Points on this clonotype: Sequence at one end of the junction differs from germline and may be a read error. The rearrangement uses TRBV12-3 or TRBV12-4 and TRBJ1-4; D is perhaps TRBD1 (6 bases). This CDR3 is built from 15 residues. The CDR3 spells CASSLGDIRDEKRFF. CDR3 bases: TGTGCCAGCAGTTTGGGGGACATTAGGGATGAAAAACGGTTTTTT.

Many counts were recorded for this clonotype. This rearrangement joins TRBV29-1 to TRBJ2-4, with 8 bases matching TRBD1. The CDR3 sequence is 11 residues long. V lost 5 bases, J lost 9 bases, and 3 bases stayed unmatched. From germline, CDR1 is SQVTM and CDR2 ANQGSEA. The CDR3 loop reads CSVWTGRIQYF. Here the CDR3 DNA reads TGCAGCGTTTGGACAGGGCGCATTCAGTACTTC.

This chain joins TRBV5-1 and TRBJ2-7, with 8 bases matching TRBD1. The CDR3 is 15 residues long. Trimming removed 4 bases from V and 2 bases from J; junction bases left unmatched: 8. CDR1 and CDR2 from the germline V gene are SGHRS and YFSETQ. The CDR3 DNA sequence: TGCGCCAGCAGCAGCAGGGGGCAGTCAACCTACGAGCAGTACTTC. Its protein product is CASSSRGQSTYEQYF.

The V gene is TRBV12-3 or TRBV12-4, the J gene TRBJ1-5; D unresolved. Between the trimmed V and J ends, which lost 1 base and 5 bases, there was a span of 12 bases. This CDR3 comprises 15 residues. Here the CDR3 reads CASSLGGTFYQPQHF. The CDR3 coding sequence is TGTGCCAGCAGTTTAGGTGGCACCTTTTATCAGCCCCAGCATTTT.

This clonotype was counted a few times. This chain joins TRBV10-3 and TRBJ2-7; D remains ambiguous. The CDR3 sequence is 15 residues long. Trimming cost V 0 bases and J 3 bases, with 12 bases left between them. The germline gives CDR1 ENHRY, CDR2 SYGVKD. The CDR3 nucleotides read TGTGCCATCAGTGAGTCTACAAGCAGTGGCTACGAGCAGTACTTC. Encoded protein: CAISESTSSGYEQYF.

V and J are TRBV12-3 or TRBV12-4 and TRBJ1-2, with D unclear. The CDR3 covers 13 residues. The V end lost 6 bases, the J end lost 2 bases, and 10 bases lay between the germline ends. The CDR3 spells CASREDGNYGYTF. For the CDR3, the DNA is TGTGCCAGCAGAGAGGACGGGAACTATGGCTACACCTTC.

V gene TRBV4-1 combines with J gene TRBJ2-3; D possibly corresponds to TRBD2 (6 bases). The CDR3 consists of 16 residues. Trimming took off 4 bases at V and 7 bases at J, with 21 bases between the two ends. CDR1 and CDR2 from the germline V gene are MGHRA and YSYEKL. This CDR3 reads CASSLEEGYSPNTQYF. Here the CDR3 DNA reads TGCGCCAGCAGCCTAGAGGAGGGTTACTCGCCGAATACGCAGTATTTT.

V gene TRBV7-9 combines with J gene TRBJ2-5; D may be TRBD2 (5 bases). The CDR3 length is 12 residues. Trimming cost V 0 bases and J 10 bases, with 9 bases left between them. Germline CDR1 and CDR2: SEHNR and FQNEAQ (reference sequence). This CDR3 is CASSLATRGQYF. CDR3 in DNA: TGTGCCAGCAGCTTAGCAACCCGGGGCCAGTACTTC.

The gene calls are TRBV9 and TRBJ2-5; D is unclear. Germline lookup yields CDR1 SGDLS and CDR2 YYNGEE. Trimming stripped 4 bases from V and 5 bases from J, with 15 bases between. The CDR3 totals 14 residues. CDR3 nucleotide sequence: TGTGCCAGCAGCCCGCACGAGAGCAAGGAGACCCAGTACTTC. It specifies CASSPHESKETQYF. The full variable domain, completed using reference TRBV9 and TRBJ2-5, is DSGVTQTPKHLITATGQRVTLRCSPRSGDLSVYWYQQSLDQGLQFLIQYYNGEERAKGNILERFSAQQFPDLHSELNLSSLELGDSALYFCASSPHESKETQYFGPGTRLLVL.

The chain is built from TRBV7-2 and TRBJ2-2; 7 nucleotides match TRBD2. The CDR3 spans 16 residues. Trimming cost V 2 bases and J 2 bases; bases outside gene matches: 5. Germline V gives CDR1 SGHTA, CDR2 FQGNSA. The CDR3 DNA is TGTGCCAGCAGCTTATATAAAGCGGGAAACACCGGGGAGCTGTTTTTT. Its protein is CASSLYKAGNTGELFF. Together with reference TRBV7-2 and TRBJ2-2, the CDR3 gives the full variable domain: GAGVSQSPSNKVTEKGKDVELRCDPISGHTALYWYRQSLGQGLEFLIYFQGNSAPDKSGLPSDRFSAERTGGSVSTLTIQRTQQEDSAVYLCASSLYKAGNTGELFFGEGSRLTVL.

The gene calls are TRBV5-1 and TRBJ1-2, with D possibly matching TRBD1 (5 bases). Trimming removed 4 bases from V and 2 bases from J, with 12 bases in between. Germline V gene sequence: CDR1 SGHRS, CDR2 YFSETQ. This CDR3 is 14 amino acids long. The CDR3 DNA reads as TGCGCCAGCAGCCCGGGACCCGGGAACTATGGCTACACCTTC. It yields the protein CASSPGPGNYGYTF. The full variable domain, in which reference TRBV5-1 and TRBJ1-2 provide the parts outside the CDR3, is KAGVTQTPRYLIKTRGQQVTLSCSPISGHRSVSWYQQTPGQGLQFLFEYFSETQRNKGNFPGRFSGRQFSNSRSEMNVSTLELGDSALYLCASSPGPGNYGYTFGSGTRLTVV.

The V gene is TRBV12-3 or TRBV12-4, the J gene TRBJ2-1, with a tentative D call TRBD2 (7 bases). This CDR3 contains 18 residues. Deletions cut 3 bases from V and 3 bases from J, with 21 bases between. CDR3 sequence (DNA): TGTGCCAGCAGTTTTTTCGGTTGGGGGGGCGAAGGCTACAATGAGCAGTTCTTC. Protein sequence: CASSFFGWGGEGYNEQFF.

This clonotype has just a few counts. V and J are TRBV6-1 and TRBJ2-3; tentatively, D is TRBD2 (6 bases). The CDR3 consists of 14 residues. V was clipped by 6 bases and J by 4 bases, with 14 bases between them. Germline V gene data show CDR1 as MNHNS and CDR2 as SASEGT. The CDR3 sequence is CASSSEGGPDTQYF. CDR3 bases: TGTGCCAGCAGCTCTGAGGGAGGCCCAGATACGCAGTATTTT.

The chain combines TRBV20-1 with TRBJ2-7, with D uncertain. Trimming removed 0 bases from V and 2 bases from J, with 11 bases in between. Germline CDR1 and CDR2: DFQATT and SNEGSKA (reference sequence). This CDR3 is 14 amino acids long. The DNA of the CDR3 is TGCAGTGCTAGAGATAATCCGGGCCCCTACGAGCAGTACTTC. Protein sequence: CSARDNPGPYEQYF.

The rearrangement uses TRBV29-1 and TRBJ2-3; D gene unclear. The CDR3 runs 13 residues. Trimming took 7 bases from V and 1 from J, leaving 12 bases between them. CDR1 is SQVTM, CDR2 ANQGSEA, per germline. In DNA form, the CDR3 reads TGCAGCGGCCTACAACCTGGCACAGATACGCAGTATTTT. Its protein is CSGLQPGTDTQYF.

This rearrangement joins TRBV20-1 to TRBJ2-7, with D perhaps matching TRBD2 (7 bases). The germline CDR1 and CDR2 sequences are DFQATT and SNEGSKA (reference sequence). This CDR3 spans 12 amino acids. V dropped 5 bases and J dropped 2 bases, with 10 bases sitting between them. This CDR3 reads CSAGGGPYEQYF. For the CDR3, the DNA is TGCAGTGCTGGGGGGGGCCCCTACGAGCAGTACTTC.

This sequence joins TRBV11-2 and TRBJ2-7, with D perhaps TRBD1 (5 bases). Trimming pared 5 bases from V and 6 bases from J, leaving 20 bases between. The length of the CDR3 is 15 residues. CDR1 and CDR2 (germline): SGHAT, FQNNGV. CDR3 bases: TGTGCCAGCAGCCCAGACTTTTCAGGGTCCCTCGAGCAGTACTTC. This translates into CASSPDFSGSLEQYF. The whole variable domain, filled in from reference TRBV11-2 and TRBJ2-7, reads EAGVAQSPRYKIIEKRQSVAFWCNPISGHATLYWYQQILGQGPKLLIQFQNNGVVDDSQLPKDRFSAERLKGVDSTLKIQPAKLEDSAVYLCASSPDFSGSLEQYFGPGTRLTVT.

A single count supports this clonotype. The chain combines TRBV2 with TRBJ2-1; 11 positions agree with TRBD2. The V segment lost 3 bases and the J segment 5 bases; nucleotides outside the gene matches: 12. CDR1 is SNHLY and CDR2 is FYNNEI in the germline V gene. This CDR3 comprises 18 residues. The DNA for the CDR3 is TGTGCCAGCAGTGAGTTGGTGTGGACTAGCGGGCGAGACAATGAGCAGTTCTTC. Encoded protein: CASSELVWTSGRDNEQFF.

V is TRBV5-4 and J is TRBJ1-3; D perhaps matches TRBD1 (5 bases). The CDR3 spans 16 residues. V lost 4 bases to trimming and J lost 4 bases, with 18 bases between them. Germline CDR1 reads SGHNT; CDR2 reads YYREEE (reference sequence). The CDR3 nucleotides read TGTGCCAGCAGCCGGTCCCCAGGGACGGCCGGAAACACCATATATTTT. As protein: CASSRSPGTAGNTIYF.

The rearrangement uses TRBV3-1 and TRBJ1-5; tentative D call: TRBD1 (5 bases). CDR3 length equals 15 residues. Trimming took off 1 base at V and 0 bases at J, with 7 bases between the two ends. CDR1 and CDR2 from the germline V gene are LGHDT and YNNKEL (reference sequence). This CDR3 is CASSQGQTSNQPQHF. In nucleotides, the CDR3 is TGTGCCAGCAGCCAAGGACAGACTAGCAATCAGCCCCAGCATTTT.

The J gene is TRBJ2-3, the V gene TRBV12-3 or TRBV12-4, with TRBD1 identical over 10 bases. V was pared by 8 bases and J by 0 bases, with 11 bases of the junction left unmatched. The CDR3 is 17 amino acids. The CDR3 nucleotides are TGTGCCAGCTCCTGGGGGGACAGGGGATCTAGCACAGATACGCAGTATTTT. Residues: CASSWGDRGSSTDTQYF.

In this sample, this clonotype turned up a few times. The chain has TRBV6-6 and TRBJ2-7; D remains unclear. The CDR3 is 13 residues long. CDR1 is MNHNY, CDR2 SVGAGI, per germline (reference sequence). Trimming took off 6 bases at V and 1 base at J, with 10 bases between the two ends. Here the CDR3 reads CASRAPYSYEQYF. In DNA, the CDR3 is TGTGCCAGCAGGGCCCCATATTCCTACGAGCAGTACTTC.

The genes are TRBV6-6 and TRBJ1-5, with 9 bases identical to TRBD1. This CDR3 is built from 16 residues. From germline, CDR1 is MNHNY and CDR2 SVGAGI (reference sequence). V lost 6 bases to trimming and J lost 1 base; unmatched junction nucleotides: 7. CDR3 region: CASSLGTGRSNQPQHF. The CDR3 DNA follows: TGTGCCAGCAGCTTAGGGACAGGGAGAAGCAATCAGCCCCAGCATTTT.

V usage is TRBV6-5 and J usage is TRBJ2-1; possibly TRBD1 for D (6 bases). V was clipped by 5 bases and J by 7 bases, with 18 bases between them. The CDR3 runs to 15 residues. Germline V gene data show CDR1 as MNHEY and CDR2 as SVGAGI. The CDR3 DNA sequence: TGTGCCAGCAGTCGATCAGGGGACCCTTCGAATGAGCAGTTCTTC. Its translation: CASSRSGDPSNEQFF.

This chain links TRBV7-8 with TRBJ1-6; tentative D call: TRBD1 (6 bases). There are 16 residues in the CDR3. Germline V CDR1 and CDR2: SGHVS, FQNEAQ. Trimming removed 7 bases from V and 5 bases from J, with 18 bases in between. Here the CDR3 reads CASTLQGRGNNSPLHF. In DNA form, the CDR3 reads TGTGCCAGCACCCTGCAGGGCAGGGGAAATAATTCACCCCTCCACTTT.

This clonotype was seen at least ten times. The chain is built from TRBV20-1 and TRBJ1-2; 7 bases align to TRBD1. The CDR3 sequence is 13 residues long. Trimming took 6 bases from V and 8 from J; bases not matched to a gene: 12. Germline lookup yields CDR1 DFQATT and CDR2 SNEGSKA (reference sequence). The CDR3 DNA reads as TGCAGTGCCGCCTCCAGGGGGATGAGGGGCTACACCTTC. As protein: CSAASRGMRGYTF.

The rearrangement uses TRBV24-1 and TRBJ2-1; no reliable D call. From germline, CDR1 is KGHDR and CDR2 SFDVKD. V was pared by 5 bases and J by 0 bases, with 13 bases between. The CDR3 is made up of 16 amino acids. CDR3 in DNA: TGTGCCACCAGTGGTGCGACTTCCCACTCCTACAATGAGCAGTTCTTC. Translated, it gives CATSGATSHSYNEQFF.

V gene TRBV2 combines with J gene TRBJ2-1, with 13 bases that match TRBD2. The CDR3 runs to 20 residues. V was pared by 6 bases and J by 0 bases, with 14 bases of the junction left unmatched. In germline, CDR1 is SNHLY, CDR2 FYNNEI. The CDR3 loop is CASSDSGTSGDRSSYNEQFF. CDR3 DNA: TGTGCCAGCAGCGATTCCGGGACTAGCGGGGACCGAAGCTCCTACAATGAGCAGTTCTTC.

The J gene is TRBJ2-7, the V gene TRBV12-3 or TRBV12-4; D is unresolved. Trimming left V 5 bases short and J 5 bases short, with 10 bases between. The CDR3 is 12 residues long. In nucleotides, the CDR3 is TGTGCCAGCAGTCTCCGGTCAGACGAGCAGTACTTC. It translates to CASSLRSDEQYF.

This clonotype has more than one count but fewer than ten. Mismatch with germline at one junction end may stem from a read error. This rearrangement joins TRBV5-1 to TRBJ2-6; no reliable D call. Germline V gives CDR1 SGHRS, CDR2 YFSETQ. This CDR3 is 17 amino acids long. CDR3 bases: TGTGCCAGCAGCTTGGCTCTCAGAACCTCTGGGGCCAACGTCCTGACTTTC. Protein: CASSLALRTSGANVLTF.